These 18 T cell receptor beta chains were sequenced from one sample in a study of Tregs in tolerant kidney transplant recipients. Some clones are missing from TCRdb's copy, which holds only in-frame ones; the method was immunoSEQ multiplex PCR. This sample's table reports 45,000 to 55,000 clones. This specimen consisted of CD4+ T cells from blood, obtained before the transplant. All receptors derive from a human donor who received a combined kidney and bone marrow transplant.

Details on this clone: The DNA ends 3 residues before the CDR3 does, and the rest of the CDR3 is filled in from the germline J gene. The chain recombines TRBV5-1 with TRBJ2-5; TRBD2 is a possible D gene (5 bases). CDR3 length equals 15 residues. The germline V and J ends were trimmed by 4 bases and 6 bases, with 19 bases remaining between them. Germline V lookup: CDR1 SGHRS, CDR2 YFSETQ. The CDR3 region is CASSRGTDVLQTQYF. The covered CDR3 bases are TGCGCCAGCAGCCGGGGTACGGACGTCCTTCAGACC.

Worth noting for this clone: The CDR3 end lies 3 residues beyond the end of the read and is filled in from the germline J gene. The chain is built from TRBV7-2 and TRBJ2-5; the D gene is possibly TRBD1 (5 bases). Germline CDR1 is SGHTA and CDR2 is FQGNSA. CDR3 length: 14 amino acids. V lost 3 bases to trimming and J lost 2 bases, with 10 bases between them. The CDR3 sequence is CASSFQDNQETQYF. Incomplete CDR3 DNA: TGTGCCAGCAGCTTTCAGGACAATCAAGAGACC.

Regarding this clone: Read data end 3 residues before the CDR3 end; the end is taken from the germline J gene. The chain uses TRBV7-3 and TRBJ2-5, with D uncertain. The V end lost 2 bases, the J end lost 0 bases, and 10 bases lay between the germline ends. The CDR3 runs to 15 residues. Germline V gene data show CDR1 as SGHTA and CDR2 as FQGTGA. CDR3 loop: CASSLGGANQETQYF. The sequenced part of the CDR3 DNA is TGTGCCAGCAGCTTAGGTGGAGCGAACCAAGAGACC.

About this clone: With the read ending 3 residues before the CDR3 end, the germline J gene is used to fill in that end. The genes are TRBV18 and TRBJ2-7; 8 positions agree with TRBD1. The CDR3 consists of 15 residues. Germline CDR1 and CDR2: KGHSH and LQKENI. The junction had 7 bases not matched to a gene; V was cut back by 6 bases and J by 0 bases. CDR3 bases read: TGTGCCAGCTCCCGTGGACAGGGTCACTCCTACGAG. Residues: CASSRGQGHSYE. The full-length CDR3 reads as CASSRGQGHSYEQYF.

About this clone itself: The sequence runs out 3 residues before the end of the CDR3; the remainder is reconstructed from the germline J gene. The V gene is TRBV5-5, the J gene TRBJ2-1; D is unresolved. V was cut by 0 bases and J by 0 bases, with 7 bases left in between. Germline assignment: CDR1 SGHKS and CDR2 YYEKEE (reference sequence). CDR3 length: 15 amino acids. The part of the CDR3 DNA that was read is TGTGCCAGCAGCTTGGAGTGGGCCTCCTACAATGAG. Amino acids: CASSLEWASYNE. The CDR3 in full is CASSLEWASYNEQFF.

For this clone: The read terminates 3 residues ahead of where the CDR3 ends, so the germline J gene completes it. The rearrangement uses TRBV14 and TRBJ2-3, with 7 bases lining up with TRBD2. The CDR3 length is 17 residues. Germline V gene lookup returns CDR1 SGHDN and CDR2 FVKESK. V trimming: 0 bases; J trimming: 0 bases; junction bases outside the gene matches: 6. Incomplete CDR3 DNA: TGTGCCAGCAGCCAAGATGAGACTAGCACCAGCACAGATACG. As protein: CASSQDETSTSTDT. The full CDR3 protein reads CASSQDETSTSTDTQYF. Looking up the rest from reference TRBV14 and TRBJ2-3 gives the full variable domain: EAGVTQFPSHSVIEKGQTVTLRCDPISGHDNLYWYRRVMGKEIKFLLHFVKESKQDESGMPNNRFLAERTGGTYSTLKVQPAELEDSGVYFCASSQDETSTSTDTQYFGPGTRLTVL.

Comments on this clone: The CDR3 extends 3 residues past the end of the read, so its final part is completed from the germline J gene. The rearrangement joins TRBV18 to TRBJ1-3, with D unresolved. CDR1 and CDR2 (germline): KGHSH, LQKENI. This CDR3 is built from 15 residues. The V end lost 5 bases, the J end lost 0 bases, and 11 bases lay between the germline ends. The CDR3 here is CASSTQDYSGNTIYF. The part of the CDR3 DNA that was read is TGTGCCAGCTCAACCCAGGATTACTCTGGAAACACC.

The sequenced part of the CDR3 DNA is TGCGCCAGCAGCACCAGGGACAGGGACCCCTATGGC. It translates to CASSTRDRDPYG. The full-length CDR3 reads as CASSTRDRDPYGYTF. The genes are TRBV5-1 and TRBJ1-2; 9 nucleotides align to TRBD1. The read falls 3 residues short of the CDR3 end, and the missing part is taken from the germline J gene. There are 15 residues in the CDR3. The germline V gene encodes CDR1 SGHRS and CDR2 YFSETQ. Trimming removed 4 bases from V and 4 bases from J; junction bases left unmatched: 8.

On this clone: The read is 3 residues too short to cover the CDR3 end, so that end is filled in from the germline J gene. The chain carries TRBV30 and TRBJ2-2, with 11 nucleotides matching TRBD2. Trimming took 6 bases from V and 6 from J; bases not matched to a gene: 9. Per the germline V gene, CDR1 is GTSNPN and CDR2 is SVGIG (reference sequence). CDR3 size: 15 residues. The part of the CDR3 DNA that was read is TGTGCCTGTCGTACACTAGCGGGAGCCTCCGGGGAG. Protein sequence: CACRTLAGASGE. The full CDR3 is CACRTLAGASGELFF.

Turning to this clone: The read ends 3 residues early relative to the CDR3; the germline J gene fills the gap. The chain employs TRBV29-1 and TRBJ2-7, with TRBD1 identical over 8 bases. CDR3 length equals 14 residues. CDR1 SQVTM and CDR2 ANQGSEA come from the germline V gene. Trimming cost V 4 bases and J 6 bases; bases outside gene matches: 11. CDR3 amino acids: CSVGTGQGMGEQYF. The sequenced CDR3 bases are TGCAGCGTTGGGACCGGACAGGGAATGGGCGAG.

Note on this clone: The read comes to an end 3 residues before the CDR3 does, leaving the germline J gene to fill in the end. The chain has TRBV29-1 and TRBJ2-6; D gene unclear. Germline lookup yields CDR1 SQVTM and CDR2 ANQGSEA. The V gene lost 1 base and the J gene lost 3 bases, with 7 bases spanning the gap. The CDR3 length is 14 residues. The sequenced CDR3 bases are TGCAGCGTTGAAGTTAGTGGTGGGGCCAACGTC. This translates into CSVEVSGGANV. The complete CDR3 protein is CSVEVSGGANVLTF.

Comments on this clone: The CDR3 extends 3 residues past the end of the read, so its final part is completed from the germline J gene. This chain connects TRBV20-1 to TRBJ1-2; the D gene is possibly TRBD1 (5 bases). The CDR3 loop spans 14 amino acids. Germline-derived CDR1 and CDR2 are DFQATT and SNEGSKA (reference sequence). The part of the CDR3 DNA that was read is TGCAGTGCTAGAGCGATCGGACAATTCGACGGC. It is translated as CSARAIGQFDG. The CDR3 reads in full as CSARAIGQFDGYTF.

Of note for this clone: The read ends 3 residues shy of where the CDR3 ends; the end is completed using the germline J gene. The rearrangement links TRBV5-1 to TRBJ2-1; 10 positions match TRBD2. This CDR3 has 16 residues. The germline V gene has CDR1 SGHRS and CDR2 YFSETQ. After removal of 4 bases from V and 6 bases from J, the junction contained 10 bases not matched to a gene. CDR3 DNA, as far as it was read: TGCGCCAGCAGCGCCGGACTAGCGGAGGGGGGCAATGAG. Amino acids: CASSAGLAEGGNE. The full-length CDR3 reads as CASSAGLAEGGNEQFF.

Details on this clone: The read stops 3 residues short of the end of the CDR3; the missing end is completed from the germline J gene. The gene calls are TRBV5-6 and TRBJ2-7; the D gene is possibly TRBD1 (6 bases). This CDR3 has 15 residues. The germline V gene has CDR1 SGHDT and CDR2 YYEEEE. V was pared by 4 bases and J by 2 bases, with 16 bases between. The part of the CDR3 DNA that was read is TGTGCCAGCAGCCCCGGACAGTATCTAACCTACGAG. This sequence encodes CASSPGQYLTYE. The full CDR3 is CASSPGQYLTYEQYF.

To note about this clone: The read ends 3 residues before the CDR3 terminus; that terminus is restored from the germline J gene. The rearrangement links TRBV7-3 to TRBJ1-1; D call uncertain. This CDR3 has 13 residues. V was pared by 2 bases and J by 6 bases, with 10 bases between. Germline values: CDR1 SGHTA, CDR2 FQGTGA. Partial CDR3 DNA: TGTGCCAGCAGCTTATTGGAGGGCGCTGAA. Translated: CASSLLEGAE. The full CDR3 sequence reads CASSLLEGAEAFF.

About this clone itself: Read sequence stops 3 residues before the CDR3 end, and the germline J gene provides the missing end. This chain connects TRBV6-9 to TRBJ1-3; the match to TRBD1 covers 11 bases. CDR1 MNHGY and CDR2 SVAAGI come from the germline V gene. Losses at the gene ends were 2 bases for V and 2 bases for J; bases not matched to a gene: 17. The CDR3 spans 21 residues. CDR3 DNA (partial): TGTGCCAGCAGTTATCGGATGCGAAGGACAGGGGGCCATGGGGCTGGAAACACC. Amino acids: CASSYRMRRTGGHGAGNT. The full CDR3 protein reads CASSYRMRRTGGHGAGNTIYF.

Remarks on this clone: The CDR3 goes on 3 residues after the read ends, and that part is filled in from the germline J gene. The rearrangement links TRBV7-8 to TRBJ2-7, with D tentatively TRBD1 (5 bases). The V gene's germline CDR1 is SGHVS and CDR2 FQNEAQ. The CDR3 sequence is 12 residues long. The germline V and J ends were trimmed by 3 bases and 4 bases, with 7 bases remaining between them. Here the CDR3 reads CASSFSGYEQYF. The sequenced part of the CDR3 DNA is TGTGCCAGCAGCTTTTCAGGGTACGAG.

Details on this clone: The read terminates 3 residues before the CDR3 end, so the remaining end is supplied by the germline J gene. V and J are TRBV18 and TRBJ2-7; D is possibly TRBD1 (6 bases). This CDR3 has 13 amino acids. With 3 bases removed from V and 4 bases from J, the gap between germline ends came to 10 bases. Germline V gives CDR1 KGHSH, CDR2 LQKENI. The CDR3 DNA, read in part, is TGTGCCAGCTCACCGACAGGTAAATACGAG. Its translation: CASSPTGKYE. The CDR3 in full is CASSPTGKYEQYF.